The 10 T cell receptor beta chains below were found in one sample sequenced in a study of OX40 agonist ivuxolimab in advanced cancers. The method behind the library was the immunoSEQ multiplex PCR assay. Here the immuneACCESS table is served through TCRdb, limited to in-frame sequences with V and J called. Missing clones are a known gap in these copies; in checked studies unresolved V genes cover under half, and the rest lacks a known reason. Across this sample there are just under 20,000 clones, with about 80% seen only once. The leading ten clones occupy 30% of the sample. The specimen comprised CD4+ or CD8+ T cells sorted from blood, sampled in a trial of the OX40 agonist ivuxolimab. These receptors originate from an adult with an advanced solid tumor such as melanoma, head and neck, liver or kidney cancer.

This rearrangement joins TRBV7-8 to TRBJ2-1; 11 bases line up with TRBD2. Germline loops: CDR1 SGHVS, CDR2 FQNEAQ. Trimming took 0 bases from V and 4 from J; bases not matched to a gene: 5. This CDR3 comprises 17 residues. The CDR3 reads CASSLAGTSGIYNEQFF. The CDR3 DNA is TGTGCCAGCAGCTTAGCTGGGACTAGCGGAATATACAATGAGCAGTTCTTC.

The V and J genes are TRBV15 and TRBJ1-4, with D unresolved. V gave up 0 bases and J gave up 6 bases, with 14 bases separating them. This CDR3 comprises 16 residues. CDR1 and CDR2 from the germline V gene are LNHNV and YYDKDF (reference sequence). This chain's CDR3 is CATSRDEDVQYEKLFF. The CDR3 nucleotides are TGTGCCACCAGCAGAGATGAGGATGTGCAGTATGAAAAACTGTTTTTT.

In its sample, this clone was seen a few times. V and J are TRBV6-1 and TRBJ1-2; D remains unclear. The germline gives CDR1 MNHNS, CDR2 SASEGT. The V and J ends lost 7 bases and 1 base respectively, with 10 bases between them. CDR3 length: 13 amino acids. CDR3 DNA sequence: TGTGCCAGCATAAGAGGGAGTAACTATGGCTACACCTTC. Translating it yields CASIRGSNYGYTF.

The chain is built from TRBV28 and TRBJ1-5; D uncertain. The germline V gene has CDR1 MDHEN and CDR2 SYDVKM. CDR3 length: 11 amino acids. Trimming removed 3 bases from V and 9 bases from J, with 6 bases in between. The CDR3 sequence: CASSFRGPQHF. The CDR3 DNA sequence: TGTGCCAGCAGTTTTCGTGGGCCCCAGCATTTT.

The rearrangement joins TRBV5-8 to TRBJ2-3, with 7 bases identical to TRBD2. The germline V gene encodes CDR1 SGHTS and CDR2 YDEGEE. The CDR3 extends over 18 amino acids. The ends lost 0 bases at V and 1 base at J; junction bases unmatched: 11. The CDR3 sequence: CASSLGGSVVYGTDTQYF. DNA for the CDR3: TGTGCCAGCAGCTTGGGCGGGAGTGTCGTTTATGGCACAGATACGCAGTATTTT.

V gene TRBV11-3 combines with J gene TRBJ2-5; 8 positions match TRBD2. The V gene's germline CDR1 is SGHNT and CDR2 YENEEA. The CDR3 extends over 16 amino acids. Trimming cost V 4 bases and J 0 bases; bases outside gene matches: 7. The CDR3 coding sequence is TGTGCCAGCAGCTCCCGACTAGCGACGTACCAAGAGACCCAGTACTTC. It encodes CASSSRLATYQETQYF.

This rearrangement joins TRBV12-2 to TRBJ2-7; TRBD1, the table's D call, was not compared with the DNA. TRBV12-2 is deemed a pseudogene. This CDR3 region has 15 residues. CDR3 DNA sequence: TGTGCAAGTCGCTTAGCGACGGACAGTTCGGGGGAGCAGTACTTC. It yields the protein CASRLATDSSGEQYF.

This clone was recorded a few times. The chain joins TRBV9 to TRBJ1-5, with 7 nucleotides matching TRBD1. V dropped 2 bases and J dropped 0; count of bases not matched to a gene: 8. Germline V gene data show CDR1 as SGDLS and CDR2 as YYNGEE. The CDR3 runs 17 residues. In nucleotides, the CDR3 is TGTGCCAGCAGCGTGGGGGACAGCCCTTATAGCAATCAGCCCCAGCATTTT. This encodes CASSVGDSPYSNQPQHF.

V is TRBV29-1 and J is TRBJ1-2; no reliable D call. The V end was cut by 8 bases, the J end by 8 bases, with 12 bases between. Germline V gives CDR1 SQVTM, CDR2 ANQGSEA. The CDR3 covers 10 residues. CDR3 in amino acids: CSTRNIGYTF. The DNA for the CDR3 is TGCAGCACCCGGAACATCGGCTACACCTTC.

The chain recombines TRBV19 with TRBJ1-1; no firm D call. CDR1 is LNHDA and CDR2 is SQIVND in the germline V gene (reference sequence). The V end lost 4 bases, the J end lost 1 base, and 10 bases lay between the germline ends. The CDR3 is made up of 14 amino acids. The CDR3 loop is CASSTGLGNTEAFF. The DNA for the CDR3 is TGTGCCAGTAGTACAGGACTGGGGAACACTGAAGCTTTCTTT.